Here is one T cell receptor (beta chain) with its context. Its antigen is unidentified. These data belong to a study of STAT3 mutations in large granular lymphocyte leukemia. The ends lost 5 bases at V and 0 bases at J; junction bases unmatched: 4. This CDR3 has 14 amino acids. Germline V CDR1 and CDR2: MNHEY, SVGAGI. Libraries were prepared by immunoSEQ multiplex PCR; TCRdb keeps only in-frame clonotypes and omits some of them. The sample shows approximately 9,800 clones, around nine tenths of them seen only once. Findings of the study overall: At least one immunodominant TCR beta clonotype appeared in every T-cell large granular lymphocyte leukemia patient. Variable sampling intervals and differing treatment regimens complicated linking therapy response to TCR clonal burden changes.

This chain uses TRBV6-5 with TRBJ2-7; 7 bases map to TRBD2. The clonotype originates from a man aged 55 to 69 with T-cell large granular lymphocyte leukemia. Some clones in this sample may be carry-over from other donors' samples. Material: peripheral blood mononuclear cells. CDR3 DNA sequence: TGTGCCAGCAGTCGTAGCGGGCGCTCCTACGAGCAGTACTTC. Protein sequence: CASSRSGRSYEQYF.